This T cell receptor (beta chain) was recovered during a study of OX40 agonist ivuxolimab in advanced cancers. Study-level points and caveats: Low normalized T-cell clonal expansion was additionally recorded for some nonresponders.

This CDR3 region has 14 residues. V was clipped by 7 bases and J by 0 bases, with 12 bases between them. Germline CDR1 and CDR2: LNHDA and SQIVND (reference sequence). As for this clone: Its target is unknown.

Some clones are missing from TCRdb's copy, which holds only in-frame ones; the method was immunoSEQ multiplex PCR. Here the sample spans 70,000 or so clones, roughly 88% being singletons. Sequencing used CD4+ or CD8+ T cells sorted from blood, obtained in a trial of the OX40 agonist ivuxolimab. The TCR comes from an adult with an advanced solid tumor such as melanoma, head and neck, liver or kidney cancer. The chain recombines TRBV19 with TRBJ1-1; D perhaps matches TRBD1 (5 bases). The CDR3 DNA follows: TGTGCCAGTAAGGGAGGACATTTGAACACTGAAGCTTTCTTT. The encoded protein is CASKGGHLNTEAFF.